A selection of T cell receptor beta chains follows, all from one sample in a study of PD-1 blockade in classical Hodgkin lymphoma. Profiling relied on immunoSEQ multiplex PCR, and the TCRdb table lists in-frame clones only, not all of them. The sample gives about 110,000 clones, 89% of which show up once; 20% is in the top ten. Specimen: peripheral blood mononuclear cells (PBMCs), collected before the second cycle of nivolumab. The origin of the receptors is a human donor with classical Hodgkin lymphoma. Both conserved end residues are part of each CDR3. Fields, in order: clone size, D gene, J gene, V gene, CDR3 protein, CDR3 DNA. A D gene is named only where the DNA matches it firmly. Clone size is given for some rows only: seen once, a few or many times, or a class if the clone is expanded.

once	TRBD2	TRBJ2-1	TRBV10-1	CASSESGAGGYNEQFF	TGCGCCAGCAGTGAGTCCGGAGCGGGAGGGTACAATGAGCAGTTCTTC
few	.	TRBJ2-7	TRBV20-1	CSALRSYEQYF	TGCAGTGCTCTAAGGTCTTACGAGCAGTACTTC
.	TRBD2	TRBJ2-1	TRBV7-2	CASSGPGLAGVYEQFF	TGTGCCAGCAGCGGACCGGGACTAGCGGGAGTCTATGAGCAGTTCTTC
once	.	TRBJ1-4	TRBV7-9	CASSPGGPNEKLFF	TGTGCCAGCAGCCCAGGAGGCCCTAATGAAAAACTGTTTTTT
.	.	TRBJ1-2	TRBV15	CATSRDRRDSYGYTF	TGTGCCACCAGCAGAGATCGGAGGGACTCCTATGGCTACACCTTC
.	TRBD1	TRBJ1-1	TRBV18	CASSPGQGSNTEAFF	TGTGCCAGCTCGCCAGGACAGGGTTCGAACACTGAAGCTTTCTTT
.	TRBD1	TRBJ1-2	TRBV19	CASSPGQGAEYGYTF	TGTGCCAGTAGTCCGGGACAGGGGGCAGAGTATGGCTACACCTTC
.	.	TRBJ2-7	TRBV27	CASSHGGYEQYF	TGTGCCAGCAGTCACGGTGGCTACGAGCAGTACTTC
.	.	TRBJ2-7	TRBV29-1	CSVFAGEQYF	TGCAGCGTTTTTGCAGGCGAGCAGTACTTC
.	TRBD1	TRBJ2-7	TRBV18	CASSVMTGSSYEQYF	TGTGCCAGCTCAGTTATGACAGGGAGCTCCTACGAGCAGTACTTC
.	.	TRBJ2-1	TRBV7-2	CASSLGLGRGSGSYNEQFF	TGTGCCAGCAGCTTAGGGTTGGGTCGGGGGAGTGGCTCCTACAATGAGCAGTTCTTC
.	.	TRBJ1-5	TRBV2	CASSGVGNQPQHF	TGTGCCAGCAGTGGTGTGGGCAATCAGCCCCAGCATTTT
.	.	TRBJ1-1	TRBV18	CASSPLNSGQGNTEAFF	TGTGCCAGCTCACCACTGAATTCGGGGCAGGGGAACACTGAAGCTTTCTTT
.	.	TRBJ1-1	TRBV30	CAWSHGVYGREAFF	TGTGCCTGGAGCCACGGAGTATATGGCAGGGAAGCTTTCTTT
.	.	TRBJ2-1	TRBV5-4	CASSSGLFGNEQFF	TGTGCCAGCAGCTCTGGGCTATTCGGGAATGAGCAGTTCTTC
.	TRBD1	TRBJ1-5	TRBV5-1	CASSSGDRDNQPQHF	TGCGCCAGCAGCTCGGGGGACAGGGACAATCAGCCCCAGCATTTT
.	TRBD1	TRBJ1-2	TRBV2	CASRIYEQGANGYTF	TGTGCCAGCCGAATATACGAACAGGGGGCGAATGGCTACACCTTC
.	.	TRBJ2-2	TRBV2	CASSEARAGELFF	TGTGCCAGCAGTGAAGCAAGGGCCGGGGAGCTGTTTTTT
.	.	TRBJ2-7	TRBV5-6	CASSLGPDSSYEQYF	TGTGCCAGCAGCTTGGGACCGGACAGCTCCTACGAGCAGTACTTC
once	.	TRBJ2-5	TRBV5-1	CASSRPEMQETQYF	TGCGCCAGCAGCCGTCCAGAGATGCAAGAGACCCAGTACTTC
.	.	TRBJ2-7	TRBV6-1	CASTGSSYEQYF	TGTGCCAGCACGGGTAGCTCCTACGAGCAGTACTTC
.	TRBD1	TRBJ2-7	TRBV9	CASSEQGAYEQYF	TGTGCCAGCAGCGAACAGGGGGCCTACGAGCAGTACTTC
.	.	TRBJ2-7	TRBV7-9	CASSLGLLSYEQYF	TGTGCCAGCAGCTTGGGGCTCCTCTCCTACGAGCAGTACTTC
.	.	TRBJ2-3	TRBV4-1	CASSQGGGWDTQYF	TGCGCCAGCAGCCAAGGGGGAGGATGGGATACGCAGTATTTT
.	TRBD1	TRBJ2-2	TRBV11-3	CASRTGGGTGELFF	TGTGCCAGCAGAACAGGGGGCGGCACCGGGGAGCTGTTTTTT
once	TRBD2	TRBJ2-7	TRBV6-1	CASSDVVAGAHEQYF	TGTGCCAGCAGTGACGTGGTAGCGGGAGCCCACGAGCAGTACTTC
.	.	TRBJ1-1	TRBV18	CASSSQGKNTEAFF	TGTGCCAGCTCATCTCAGGGAAAGAACACTGAAGCTTTCTTT
.	.	TRBJ2-4	TRBV5-1	CASSLEGGENIQYF	TGCGCCAGCAGCTTGGAAGGAGGGGAAAACATTCAGTACTTC
.	.	TRBJ1-6	TRBV5-1	CASSLDRENSPLHF	TGCGCCAGCAGCTTGGACAGGGAAAATTCACCCCTCCACTTT
once	.	TRBJ1-1	TRBV4-2	CASSQEKGWTEAFF	TGTGCCAGCAGCCAAGAAAAGGGCTGGACTGAAGCTTTCTTT
.	TRBD2	TRBJ2-1	TRBV29-1	CSVVGGGPSSYNEQFF	TGCAGCGTTGTCGGGGGAGGGCCTAGCTCCTACAATGAGCAGTTCTTC
.	.	TRBJ2-1	TRBV6-5	CASSFDGEQFF	TGTGCCAGCAGCTTCGACGGTGAGCAGTTCTTC
.	.	TRBJ1-1	TRBV20-1	CSARVPEAFF	TGCAGTGCTAGAGTCCCCGAAGCTTTCTTT
.	.	TRBJ1-6	TRBV7-9	CASSLGNSPLHF	TGTGCCAGCAGCCTAGGAAATTCACCCCTCCACTTT
.	.	TRBJ2-3	TRBV27	CASRPRRASTDTQYF	TGTGCCAGCAGGCCCCGGAGGGCTAGCACAGATACGCAGTATTTT
.	TRBD1	TRBJ1-2	TRBV10-1	CASSEGRQGGGYTF	TGCGCCAGCAGTGAGGGGAGACAGGGCGGTGGCTACACCTTC
.	.	TRBJ1-5	TRBV5-1	CASSLTTGRGQPQHF	TGCGCCAGCAGCTTGACTACCGGACGGGGACAGCCCCAGCATTTT
.	TRBD2	TRBJ2-3	TRBV30	CAGEREGANTQYF	TGTGCCGGGGAGCGGGAGGGGGCGAATACGCAGTATTTT
.	TRBD2	TRBJ2-1	TRBV19	CASRWASGSGNEQFF	TGTGCCAGTCGGTGGGCTAGCGGGAGTGGTAATGAGCAGTTCTTC
once	TRBD2	TRBJ2-2	TRBV25-1	CASSELGGSDTGELFF	TGTGCCAGCAGTGAATTAGGCGGGAGTGACACCGGGGAGCTGTTTTTT
.	.	TRBJ2-1	TRBV5-1	CASSLARTDTSRLFF	TGCGCCAGCAGCTTGGCCCGCACGGACACAAGTAGGCTGTTCTTC
.	TRBD1	TRBJ1-2	TRBV5-1	CASSPRQGVGYTF	TGCGCCAGCAGCCCCCGACAGGGGGTGGGCTACACCTTC
.	.	TRBJ2-7	TRBV11-2	CASSWGENRSGGQYF	TGTGCCAGCAGCTGGGGGGAAAATAGATCGGGCGGCCAGTACTTC
.	.	TRBJ2-5	TRBV4-3	CASSQGHYQETQYF	TGCGCCAGCAGCCAGGGACATTACCAAGAGACCCAGTACTTC
.	.	TRBJ1-2	TRBV5-4	CASSFQWGNGYTF	TGTGCCAGCAGCTTCCAATGGGGGAATGGCTACACCTTC
.	.	TRBJ1-4	TRBV2	CASRWTATNEKLFF	TGTGCCAGCAGATGGACAGCAACTAATGAAAAACTGTTTTTT
.	.	TRBJ1-4	TRBV28	CASSPRVGTNEKLFF	TGTGCCAGCAGTCCTCGGGTCGGCACTAATGAAAAACTGTTTTTT
.	TRBD2	TRBJ2-3	TRBV7-9	CASSLAQVIAGPTDTQYF	TGTGCCAGCAGCTTAGCGCAGGTCATAGCGGGACCCACAGATACGCAGTATTTT
once	TRBD1	TRBJ2-2	TRBV28	CASSLVRGTSNTGELFF	TGTGCCAGCAGCCTCGTCAGGGGGACATCGAACACCGGGGAGCTGTTTTTT
.	TRBD1	TRBJ1-3	TRBV11-2	CASSGRTGSSGNTIYF	TGTGCCAGCAGCGGACGGACAGGGAGCTCTGGAAACACCATATATTTT
.	.	TRBJ2-2	TRBV2	CASSEEGVMNTGELFF	TGTGCCAGCAGTGAAGAGGGAGTTATGAACACCGGGGAGCTGTTTTTT
.	.	TRBJ1-1	TRBV5-1	CASSLVPPSGKTEAFF	TGCGCCAGCAGCTTGGTCCCCCCGTCCGGGAAAACTGAAGCTTTCTTT
once	.	TRBJ2-1	TRBV25-1	CASSDHHTGTEQFF	TGTGCCAGCAGCGATCATCACACCGGGACAGAGCAGTTCTTC